The sequence of this T cell receptor (beta chain) was determined in a study of cytomegalovirus exposure and HLA in healthy donors. V shed 4 bases and J shed 2 bases, with 8 bases lying between them. The CDR3 has 13 amino acids. CDR1 SQVTM and CDR2 ANQGSEA come from the germline V gene. The PCR ran on 60 Vbeta and 13 Jbeta primers. The repertoire was sequenced with immunoSEQ multiplex PCR; TCRdb's copy has only in-frame clones and lacks some. The ten top clones account for less than 6%, within a sample of approximately 75,000 clones. A word on this clone: The antigen remains undetermined.

General observations from the study: A missense DCLRE1C variant was associated with V- and J-gene trimming of TCR beta chains in a later analysis, and an independent cohort replicated the association.

The chain has TRBV29-1 and TRBJ2-2; no clear D gene. Material for sequencing was PBMCs. The sequence was collected from a man aged 35-49 years in good health and CMV-seronegative. Written as DNA, the CDR3 is TGCAGCGTTGTACGGGTTAACACCGGGGAGCTGTTTTTT. Amino acid sequence: CSVVRVNTGELFF.